The 2 T cell receptor beta chains below come from one sample, sequenced in a study of T cells in tuberculosis. The assay was immunoSEQ multiplex PCR, and TCRdb's table has in-frame clones only and misses some. The sample has over 30,000 clones, approximately 96% seen once. The source material was PBMCs. The source of these receptors is a donor aged 5-35 years with latent tuberculosis or without tuberculosis infection.

V is TRBV2 and J is TRBJ1-2; D unresolved. The germline V gene encodes CDR1 SNHLY and CDR2 FYNNEI. Trimming pared 7 bases from V and 7 bases from J, leaving 19 bases between. The CDR3 runs to 14 residues. The CDR3, as DNA: TGTGCCAGCACCAACTACGGAGGGTTCGGTGGCTACACCTTC. This gives the protein CASTNYGGFGGYTF.

This chain joins TRBV15 and TRBJ1-1; perhaps TRBD1 as D (6 bases). The CDR3 length is 15 residues. Germline V gives CDR1 LNHNV, CDR2 YYDKDF (reference sequence). Trimming removed 6 bases at V and 0 bases at J, with 14 bases between. CDR3 nucleotide sequence: TGTGCCACCAGTGGAGACAGGCGGCTGAACACTGAAGCTTTCTTT. As protein: CATSGDRRLNTEAFF.